The next 22 T cell receptor beta chains were all read from a single sample in a study of T cell clonotyping in hematopoietic cell transplantation. Documented time point: recipient sample about 28 days before transplant, after cytoreduction. Assay used: immunoSEQ multiplex PCR; TCRdb lists only in-frame clones, some missing. Of about 13,000 clones in the sample, around four fifths were seen once. Sequencing was performed on peripheral blood mononuclear cells, taken before stem cell transplant. Receptors were obtained from a man aged 55-75 years with acute myeloid leukemia. Some clones in this sample may be carry-over from other donors' samples.

The gene calls are TRBV11-2 and TRBJ1-5; D may be TRBD1 (5 bases). V was shortened by 6 bases and J by 4 bases, with 13 bases between the two germline ends. The CDR3 has 14 residues. Germline CDR1 SGHAT, CDR2 FQNNGV. CDR3 sequence: CASSLDSLNQPQHF. CDR3 sequence (DNA): TGTGCCAGCAGTCTTGACAGCCTGAATCAGCCCCAGCATTTT.

This clone was seen more than once but under ten times. The rearrangement joins TRBV7-7 to TRBJ2-7, with D possibly matching TRBD1 (6 bases). The CDR3 consists of 10 residues. Germline V gives CDR1 SSHAT, CDR2 FNYEAQ (reference sequence). CDR3 in amino acids: CAQTGYEQYF. Here the CDR3 DNA reads TGTGCTCAGACAGGCTACGAGCAGTACTTC.

This clone has more than one count but fewer than ten. This rearrangement joins TRBV21-1 to TRBJ1-5; whether TRBD1, the table's D call, matches the DNA was not checked. TRBV21-1 is noted as a pseudogene. The CDR3 spans 12 residues. The CDR3 protein is CASGGHHQPQHF. CDR3 in DNA: TGTGCCAGCGGGGGACATCATCAGCCCCAGCATTTT.

The table lists this clone with a few counts. This sequence joins TRBV19 and TRBJ1-1; possible D gene TRBD1, 5 bases. This CDR3 contains 15 residues. Germline V gives CDR1 LNHDA, CDR2 SQIVND (reference sequence). V lost 5 bases to trimming and J lost 4 bases, with 17 bases between them. Written as DNA, the CDR3 is TGTGCCAGTAGTCCAACACCGGGGGGTAGCACTGAAGCTTTCTTT. This translates into CASSPTPGGSTEAFF.

The chain uses TRBV29-1 and TRBJ1-2; TRBD1 agrees at 9 bases. Per germline, CDR1 SQVTM and CDR2 ANQGSEA. V shed 0 bases, J shed 0 bases, and the junction held 5 bases outside the gene matches. There are 16 residues in the CDR3. The CDR3 loop reads CSVEDGQGPANYGYTF. CDR3 in DNA: TGCAGCGTTGAAGACGGACAGGGGCCTGCTAACTATGGCTACACCTTC.

This chain connects TRBV6-1 to TRBJ2-6; D may match TRBD1 or TRBD2 (6 bases each). The CDR3 covers 15 residues. V was cut by 3 bases and J by 2 bases, with 8 bases left in between. CDR1 MNHNS and CDR2 SASEGT come from the germline V gene. The CDR3 protein is CASSEEGAGANVLTF. As DNA, the CDR3 is TGTGCCAGCAGTGAGGAGGGGGCTGGGGCCAACGTCCTGACTTTC.

A single count supports this clone. V is TRBV9 and J is TRBJ2-7; 12 bases map to TRBD2. CDR3 size: 13 residues. Germline V CDR1 and CDR2: SGDLS, YYNGEE. V was pared by 3 bases and J by 6 bases, with 1 base of the junction left unmatched. The CDR3 region is CASSGLAGVEQYF. The CDR3 DNA is TGTGCCAGCAGCGGACTAGCGGGGGTCGAGCAGTACTTC.

The chain links TRBV11-2 to TRBJ2-7, with D possibly TRBD1 on 6 matching bases. Trimming left V 5 bases short and J 5 bases short, with 16 bases between. This CDR3 has 14 amino acids. The germline V gene encodes CDR1 SGHAT and CDR2 FQNNGV. This CDR3 is CASSRDTLNHEQYF. The CDR3 DNA sequence: TGTGCCAGCAGCCGGGACACCCTAAACCACGAGCAGTACTTC. Looking up the rest from reference TRBV11-2 and TRBJ2-7 gives the full variable domain: EAGVAQSPRYKIIEKRQSVAFWCNPISGHATLYWYQQILGQGPKLLIQFQNNGVVDDSQLPKDRFSAERLKGVDSTLKIQPAKLEDSAVYLCASSRDTLNHEQYFGPGTRLTVT.

This chain uses TRBV2 with TRBJ2-1, with 10 nucleotides matching TRBD1. The CDR3 consists of 13 residues. Unmatched junction bases numbered 3, after V lost 7 bases and J lost 6 bases. Germline V lookup: CDR1 SNHLY, CDR2 FYNNEI. CDR3 nucleotides: TGTGCCAGCATGAGGACAGGGGGCAATGAGCAGTTCTTC. It is translated as CASMRTGGNEQFF.

The gene calls are TRBV18 and TRBJ1-1; D gene ambiguous. CDR1 is KGHSH, CDR2 LQKENI, per germline. V was cut by 0 bases and J by 1 base, with 9 bases left in between. The CDR3 has 15 residues. The chain's CDR3 is CASSPPSTQNTEAFF. In DNA form, the CDR3 reads TGTGCCAGCTCACCACCGTCGACCCAGAACACTGAAGCTTTCTTT.

The chain combines TRBV30 with TRBJ2-3, with 11 bases fitting TRBD1. This CDR3 region has 14 residues. J was trimmed by 4 bases and V by 2 bases; bases with no gene match: 2. Germline lookup yields CDR1 GTSNPN and CDR2 SVGIG (reference sequence). CDR3 in DNA: TGTGCCTGGAGTTGGACAGGGGGCCCAGATACGCAGTATTTT. As protein: CAWSWTGGPDTQYF.

The chain uses TRBV30 and TRBJ1-1, with D possibly TRBD1 on 5 matching bases. Germline V gene sequence: CDR1 GTSNPN, CDR2 SVGIG (reference sequence). V dropped 3 bases and J dropped 4 bases, with 12 bases sitting between them. The CDR3 runs to 13 residues. CDR3 region: CAWSLDGTTEAFF. In DNA form, the CDR3 reads TGTGCCTGGAGCCTTGACGGGACCACTGAAGCTTTCTTT.

The CDR3 DNA reads as TGTGCCAGCGAGGGGTATGGCTACACCTTC. Amino acid sequence: CASEGYGYTF. This rearrangement joins TRBV19 to TRBJ1-2, with D possibly TRBD1 on 5 matching bases. Germline V lookup: CDR1 LNHDA, CDR2 SQIVND (reference sequence). Trimming took off 9 bases at V and 5 bases at J, with 7 bases between the two ends. This CDR3 comprises 10 residues.

This clone was found once. The CDR3 bases are TGCGCCAGCAGCTCGAGGGGACAGGGGGAGAACAATGAGCAGTTCTTC. Translated: CASSSRGQGENNEQFF. V usage is TRBV5-1 and J usage is TRBJ2-1; 11 nucleotides agree with TRBD1. In germline, CDR1 is SGHRS, CDR2 YFSETQ. This CDR3 is 16 amino acids long. The junction had 7 bases not matched to a gene; V was cut back by 3 bases and J by 5 bases. The variable domain in full, with the rest retrieved from reference TRBV5-1 and TRBJ2-1, is KAGVTQTPRYLIKTRGQQVTLSCSPISGHRSVSWYQQTPGQGLQFLFEYFSETQRNKGNFPGRFSGRQFSNSRSEMNVSTLELGDSALYLCASSSRGQGENNEQFFGPGTRLTVL.

This chain links TRBV4-2 with TRBJ2-7; unclear D gene. The length of the CDR3 is 14 residues. Per germline, CDR1 LGHNA and CDR2 YNFKEQ. Deletions cut 0 bases from V and 2 bases from J, with 8 bases between. Written as DNA, the CDR3 is TGTGCCAGCAGCCAAGAGTACGGGCCCTACGAGCAGTACTTC. Amino acids: CASSQEYGPYEQYF.

The genes are TRBV6-1 and TRBJ1-6; no firm D call. The CDR3 runs to 15 residues. Germline values: CDR1 MNHNS, CDR2 SASEGT. With 7 bases removed from V and 7 bases from J, the gap between germline ends came to 17 bases. The CDR3, as DNA: TGTGCCAGCACTCCGGACCCCGGAATAAATTCACCCCTCCACTTT. This codes for CASTPDPGINSPLHF.

The chain links TRBV9 to TRBJ2-5; the D gene is possibly TRBD2 (7 bases). The CDR3 loop spans 18 amino acids. Trimming cost V 0 bases and J 0 bases, with 18 bases left between them. Germline V gives CDR1 SGDLS, CDR2 YYNGEE. CDR3 nucleotide sequence: TGTGCCAGCAGCGTAGATGGGGGGGGCCGTTTGGACCAAGAGACCCAGTACTTC. It yields the protein CASSVDGGGRLDQETQYF.

The CDR3 loop is CASSLATGGGSPLHF. In nucleotides, the CDR3 is TGTGCCAGCAGCTTAGCGACAGGGGGCGGTTCACCCCTCCACTTT. The V gene is TRBV7-9, the J gene TRBJ1-6, with 10 bases fitting TRBD1. This CDR3 is built from 15 residues. After removal of 0 bases from V and 9 bases from J, the junction contained 2 bases not matched to a gene. Germline loops: CDR1 SEHNR, CDR2 FQNEAQ (reference sequence).

The chain has TRBV5-5 and TRBJ2-3, with unresolved D. The CDR3 length is 14 residues. Deletions cut 4 bases from V and 2 bases from J, with 11 bases between. Germline lookup yields CDR1 SGHKS and CDR2 YYEKEE (reference sequence). CDR3 residues: CASSRMDSTDTQYF. CDR3 DNA sequence: TGTGCCAGCAGCCGGATGGATTCCACAGATACGCAGTATTTT.

This chain uses TRBV4-3 with TRBJ1-6; a weak D match, TRBD1 (6 bases). CDR1 is LGHNA and CDR2 is YSLEER in the germline V gene. The CDR3 consists of 17 residues. Trimming stripped 3 bases from V and 0 bases from J, with 12 bases between. The CDR3 reads CASSQEGGASYNSPLHF. The CDR3 DNA reads as TGCGCCAGCAGCCAGGAGGGGGGGGCCTCCTATAATTCACCCCTCCACTTT.

This chain uses TRBV4-2 with TRBJ2-7; D uncertain. Germline loops: CDR1 LGHNA, CDR2 YNFKEQ. The germline V and J ends were trimmed by 0 bases and 1 base, with 7 bases remaining between them. The CDR3 totals 14 residues. DNA of the CDR3: TGTGCCAGCAGCCAAGATATTAGGTCCTACGAGCAGTACTTC. Amino acid sequence: CASSQDIRSYEQYF.

The chain couples TRBV29-1 to TRBJ1-6, with 7 bases that match TRBD1. In germline, CDR1 is SQVTM, CDR2 ANQGSEA. V trimming: 5 bases; J trimming: 10 bases; junction bases outside the gene matches: 8. The CDR3 runs to 13 residues. The CDR3 coding sequence is TGCAGCGTTCAACAGGGGATACAATCACCCCTCCACTTT. It specifies CSVQQGIQSPLHF.